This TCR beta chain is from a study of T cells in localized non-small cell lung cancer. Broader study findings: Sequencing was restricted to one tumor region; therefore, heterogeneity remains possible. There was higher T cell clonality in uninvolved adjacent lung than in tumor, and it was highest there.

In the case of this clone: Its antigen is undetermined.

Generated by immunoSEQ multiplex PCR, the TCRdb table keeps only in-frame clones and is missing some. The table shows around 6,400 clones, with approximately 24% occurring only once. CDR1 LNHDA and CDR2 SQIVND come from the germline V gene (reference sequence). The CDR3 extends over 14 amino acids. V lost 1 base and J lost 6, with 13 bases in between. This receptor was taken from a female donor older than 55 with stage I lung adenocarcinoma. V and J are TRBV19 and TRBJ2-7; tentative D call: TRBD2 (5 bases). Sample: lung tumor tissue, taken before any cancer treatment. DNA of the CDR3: TGTGCCAGTAGTATAGCGGCGGATCGGGGCGAGCAGTACTTC. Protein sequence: CASSIAADRGEQYF.